This is a list of T cell receptor beta chains from one sample in a study of beta chain features in type 1 diabetes. The method was immunoSEQ multiplex PCR; TCRdb's version includes in-frame clones alone and lacks a portion of them. Of about 650,000 clones in the sample, around 12% were seen once. Input material: naive CD4+ T cells from blood. The receptors here all came from a man under 40 with type 1 diabetes. Each CDR3 is given with its conserved first and last residue. The order of the fields is J gene, D gene, clone size, V gene, CDR3 DNA, CDR3 protein. D genes are given only for firm matches. Size values are once, few and many counts, or a class for expanded clones, and some rows have none.

J gene: TRBJ1-2; D gene: TRBD1; clone size: -; V gene: TRBV6-5; CDR3 DNA: TGTGCCAGCAGTGGGGGACAGGGGGCGAACTATGGCTACACCTTC; CDR3 protein: CASSGGQGANYGYTF
J gene: TRBJ1-1; D gene: TRBD1; clone size: -; V gene: TRBV29-1; CDR3 DNA: TGCAGCGTTGAAGAGACAGGGGGCACTGAAGCTTTCTTT; CDR3 protein: CSVEETGGTEAFF
J gene: TRBJ2-1; D gene: -; clone size: -; V gene: TRBV27; CDR3 DNA: TGTGCCAGCAGTTTATCGGCAGGGGAGCAGTTCTTC; CDR3 protein: CASSLSAGEQFF
J gene: TRBJ2-7; D gene: -; clone size: few; V gene: TRBV29-1; CDR3 DNA: TGCAGCGTTGCTTATCGAGCCGGTCCCTACGAGCAGTACTTC; CDR3 protein: CSVAYRAGPYEQYF
J gene: TRBJ2-3; D gene: -; clone size: -; V gene: TRBV9; CDR3 DNA: TGTGCCAGCAGCGTAGCAGTCCTTAGCACAGATACGCAGTATTTT; CDR3 protein: CASSVAVLSTDTQYF
J gene: TRBJ2-3; D gene: -; clone size: -; V gene: TRBV11-2; CDR3 DNA: TGTGCCAGCAGCTTAGTTTCGCTAGGGACATTAGCAGATACGCAGTATTTT; CDR3 protein: CASSLVSLGTLADTQYF
J gene: TRBJ1-3; D gene: -; clone size: -; V gene: TRBV6-6; CDR3 DNA: TGTGCCAGCAGTCGAGACTTGGGTGTCATATATTTT; CDR3 protein: CASSRDLGVIYF
J gene: TRBJ2-5; D gene: TRBD2; clone size: -; V gene: TRBV7-9; CDR3 DNA: TGTGCCAGCGGAAGCGGGGGAGAAGAGACCCAGTACTTC; CDR3 protein: CASGSGGEETQYF
J gene: TRBJ2-1; D gene: -; clone size: -; V gene: TRBV5-1; CDR3 DNA: TGCGCCAGCAGCTTGGACTCTAAAAACAATGAGCAGTTCTTC; CDR3 protein: CASSLDSKNNEQFF
J gene: TRBJ2-1; D gene: TRBD1; clone size: -; V gene: TRBV29-1; CDR3 DNA: TGCAGCGTTGCGGGGACAGGGTTCTCTCATTCCTACAATGAGCAGTTCTTC; CDR3 protein: CSVAGTGFSHSYNEQFF
J gene: TRBJ1-2; D gene: TRBD1; clone size: -; V gene: TRBV18; CDR3 DNA: TGTGCCAGCTCGCCCATCGGACAGGGGGAAGGAGGCTACACCTTC; CDR3 protein: CASSPIGQGEGGYTF
J gene: TRBJ1-5; D gene: TRBD1; clone size: few; V gene: TRBV6-5; CDR3 DNA: TGTGCCAGCAGCTCACAGGGGGCGAGACAGCCCCAGCATTTT; CDR3 protein: CASSSQGARQPQHF
J gene: TRBJ1-4; D gene: -; clone size: -; V gene: TRBV5-1; CDR3 DNA: TGCGCCAGCAGCCAAGGGAGGACTAATGAAAAACTGTTTTTT; CDR3 protein: CASSQGRTNEKLFF
J gene: TRBJ2-3; D gene: -; clone size: -; V gene: TRBV6-5; CDR3 DNA: TGTGCCACTCTAGGCGGGCCAGATACGCAGTATTTT; CDR3 protein: CATLGGPDTQYF
J gene: TRBJ1-2; D gene: TRBD1; clone size: few; V gene: TRBV5-1; CDR3 DNA: TGCGCCAGCAGCTTCCGTACAGGGGGCGTTGGCTACACCTTC; CDR3 protein: CASSFRTGGVGYTF
J gene: TRBJ2-2; D gene: -; clone size: -; V gene: TRBV6-4; CDR3 DNA: TGTGCCAGCAGTGACTCGGCGGGTTACACCGGGGAGCTGTTTTTT; CDR3 protein: CASSDSAGYTGELFF
J gene: TRBJ2-3; D gene: TRBD1; clone size: -; V gene: TRBV5-1; CDR3 DNA: TGCGCCAGCACGCTCGGGGACAGAATCACAGATACGCAGTATTTT; CDR3 protein: CASTLGDRITDTQYF
J gene: TRBJ2-3; D gene: -; clone size: few; V gene: TRBV9; CDR3 DNA: TGTGCCAGCAGCGTAGTAACAGATACGCAGTATTTT; CDR3 protein: CASSVVTDTQYF